Listed below are T cell receptor beta chains from one sample, sequenced in a study of shared clonotypes between healthy human individuals. Only in-frame clones appear in the TCRdb table, and some are missing; sequencing was by immunoSEQ multiplex PCR. Altogether over 95,000 clones are present, around 71% being singletons, with the ten largest covering about 22%. Sample: memory CD8+ T cells sorted from blood. All receptors come from a woman aged 25 to 45 in good health. Each CDR3 is given with its conserved first and last residue. A D gene is named only where the DNA matches it firmly. The size field is filled for only some rows; it gives once, few, many or a size class.

V	D	size	J	DNA	CDR3
TRBV5-5	-	-	TRBJ2-7	TGTGCCAGCAGCGCAAGAGGACAGAACTACGAGCAGTACTTC	CASSARGQNYEQYF
TRBV11-2	TRBD2	many	TRBJ2-1	TGTGCCAGCAGCCCAACTAGCGCAGGTGACAATGAGCAGTTCTTC	CASSPTSAGDNEQFF
TRBV29-1	-	once	TRBJ2-7	TGCAGCGTTGAAGAAGGTGGTAGGCAGGGCTACGAGCAGTACTTC	CSVEEGGRQGYEQYF
TRBV27	TRBD2	few	TRBJ2-1	TGTGCCAGCAGATTTGTTAGCGGGGTTTACAATGAGCAGTTCTTC	CASRFVSGVYNEQFF
TRBV27	TRBD2	-	TRBJ2-7	TGTGCCAGCAGTCCAACCGCTGGTAGCGGGAGCACCGAGCAGTACTTC	CASSPTAGSGSTEQYF
TRBV4-1	-	-	TRBJ1-1	TGCGCCAGCAGCCAAGATCTGAGCGGCCCCAGGAACACTGAAGCTTTCTTT	CASSQDLSGPRNTEAFF
TRBV2	TRBD2	once	TRBJ2-1	TGTGCCAGCAGTGAGGGAGGGAGGACTAGCGGGCCCTCCTACAATGAGCAGTTCTTC	CASSEGGRTSGPSYNEQFF
TRBV9	TRBD2	-	TRBJ2-1	TGTGCCAGCACCACTAGCGGGAGCGAGGACTACAATGAGCAGTTCTTC	CASTTSGSEDYNEQFF
TRBV6-5	-	-	TRBJ1-5	TGTGCCAGCAGTTACACCGCGGGTCAGCCCCAGCATTTT	CASSYTAGQPQHF
TRBV28	-	-	TRBJ2-7	TGTGCCAGCAGAGAACCCGGTGGGGACTACGAGCAGTACTTC	CASREPGGDYEQYF
TRBV19	-	-	TRBJ1-1	TGTGCCAGTAGTATAGGGTGGACCGAAAAGAGCACTGAAGCTTTCTTT	CASSIGWTEKSTEAFF
TRBV5-1	TRBD1	-	TRBJ1-6	TGCGCCAGCAGCTTGAATCCAGGGGGCGATTCACCCCTCCACTTT	CASSLNPGGDSPLHF
TRBV4-2	TRBD1	-	TRBJ1-2	TGTGCCAGCAGCCGGGGACAGGACTATGGCTACACCTTC	CASSRGQDYGYTF
TRBV4-2	-	-	TRBJ2-5	TGTGCCAGCAGCCAAGAGAGCGGGCGGGGAGAGACCCAGTACTTC	CASSQESGRGETQYF
TRBV13	TRBD2	many	TRBJ2-7	TGCGCCAGCAGCCAAGGACTAGCGGTTTCATCCTACGAGCAGTACTTC	CASSQGLAVSSYEQYF
TRBV6-1	-	few	TRBJ2-7	TGTGCCAGCAGTGATGGGCCAGAAGCCTACGAGCAGTACTTC	CASSDGPEAYEQYF
TRBV5-6	-	-	TRBJ1-1	TGTGCCAGCAGCTTCTGGGCGACAGGCCTAATTGTGAACACTGAAGCTTTCTTT	CASSFWATGLIVNTEAFF
TRBV10-3	-	-	TRBJ2-7	TGTGCCATCAGTGAGAGGGACTTCAGCTCCTACGAGCAGTACTTC	CAISERDFSSYEQYF
TRBV9	-	once	TRBJ2-2	TGTGCCAGCAGCGTAGGGGGGGCCACCGGGGAGCTGTTTTTT	CASSVGGATGELFF
TRBV2	TRBD2	few	TRBJ2-1	TGTGCCAGCAAGGGGACTACCTCCCTATGGGAGCAGTTCTTC	CASKGTTSLWEQFF
TRBV7-9	TRBD1	-	TRBJ2-3	TGTGCCAGCAGCGAGCAGGGGGAATTTGGCACAGATACGCAGTATTTT	CASSEQGEFGTDTQYF
TRBV4-1	-	many	TRBJ1-2	TGCGCCAGCAGCCAAGATCGGGCCCTCTCCAATGGCTACACCTTC	CASSQDRALSNGYTF